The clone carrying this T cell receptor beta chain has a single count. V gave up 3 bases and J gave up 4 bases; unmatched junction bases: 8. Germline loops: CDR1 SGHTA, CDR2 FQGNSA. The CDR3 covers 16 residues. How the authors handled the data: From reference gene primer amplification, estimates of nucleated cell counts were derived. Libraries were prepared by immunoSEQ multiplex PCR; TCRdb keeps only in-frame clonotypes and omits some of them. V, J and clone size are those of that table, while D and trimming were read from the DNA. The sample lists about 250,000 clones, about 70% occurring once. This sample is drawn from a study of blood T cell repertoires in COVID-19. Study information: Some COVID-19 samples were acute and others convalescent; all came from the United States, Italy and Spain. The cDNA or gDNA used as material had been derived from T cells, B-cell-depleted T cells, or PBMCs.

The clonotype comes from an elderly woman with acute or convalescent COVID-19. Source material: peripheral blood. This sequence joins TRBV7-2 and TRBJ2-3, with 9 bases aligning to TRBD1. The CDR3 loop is CASSFRGTGSADTQYF. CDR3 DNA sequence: TGTGCCAGCAGCTTCCGCGGGACAGGGAGCGCAGATACGCAGTATTTT. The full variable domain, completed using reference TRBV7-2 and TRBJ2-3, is GAGVSQSPSNKVTEKGKDVELRCDPISGHTALYWYRQSLGQGLEFLIYFQGNSAPDKSGLPSDRFSAERTGGSVSTLTIQRTQQEDSAVYLCASSFRGTGSADTQYFGPGTRLTVL.